One sample yielded the 28 T cell receptor beta chains listed below, sequenced in a study of tumor-infiltrating lymphocytes in oesophageal squamous cell carcinoma. TCRdb fed the PCR reads into MiXCR, producing one record per CDR3 protein. This sample has roughly 21,000 distinct CDR3 sequences, with about 34% found just once. Material: esophageal tumor tissue. Receptor source: a male donor with esophageal squamous cell carcinoma.

At least ten counts were recorded for this clonotype. CDR3 sequence: CASSLVGTSGSGEQYF. CDR3 DNA sequence: TGTGCCAGCAGCTTAGTGGGGACTAGCGGGAGCGGCGAGCAGTACTTC. The V gene is TRBV11-3, the J gene TRBJ2-7, with 14 positions matching TRBD2. V gave up 1 base and J gave up 6 bases; unmatched junction bases: 5. Germline lookup yields CDR1 SGHNT and CDR2 YENEEA. There are 16 residues in the CDR3.

The chain combines TRBV7-3 with TRBJ2-3; no firm D call. The germline V and J ends were trimmed by 2 bases and 1 base, with 4 bases remaining between them. Germline loops: CDR1 SGHTA, CDR2 FQGTGA. The CDR3 covers 13 residues. CDR3 nucleotides: TGTGCCAGCAGCTTATCACGCACAGATACGCAGTATTTT. Translating gives CASSLSRTDTQYF.

This clonotype showed up many times. The V and J genes are TRBV5-6 and TRBJ2-3; 9 positions agree with TRBD1. The CDR3 consists of 16 residues. Germline-derived CDR1 and CDR2 are SGHDT and YYEEEE. J lost 3 bases, V lost 0 bases, and 5 bases had no gene match. CDR3 protein: CASSLEPGQGTDTQYF. The CDR3 bases are TGTGCCAGCAGCTTGGAACCGGGACAGGGTACAGATACGCAGTATTTT.

This clonotype has ten or more counts. A read error is possible here, since a much larger clone lies one base away. The chain joins TRBV7-2 to TRBJ2-1; D gene uncertain. Germline CDR1 SGHTA, CDR2 FQGNSA. This CDR3 has 13 residues. The V gene lost 2 bases and the J gene lost 10 bases, with 12 bases spanning the gap. The DNA of the CDR3 is TGTGCCAGCAGCTTATATGGGCCTCGGGAGCAGTTCTTC. This encodes CASSLYGPREQFF.

The chain has TRBV20-1 and TRBJ2-1; TRBD1 might be the D (5 bases). The tail of the sequence fits TRBJ2-7 better, so the J call may be wrong. The CDR3 extends over 13 amino acids. The germline gives CDR1 DFQATT, CDR2 SNEGSKA (reference sequence). Written as DNA, the CDR3 is TGCAGTGCTAGGTACCAGGGAACCGGCGAGCAGTACTTC. Encoded protein: CSARYQGTGEQYF.

This chain uses TRBV7-8 with TRBJ2-3, with a weak D call TRBD2 (6 bases). The DNA matches TRBJ2-7 better at its end, which makes the J call doubtful. In germline, CDR1 is SGHVS, CDR2 FQNEAQ. The CDR3 is 14 residues long. CDR3: CASSFSRAGSEQYF. CDR3 nucleotides: TGTGCCAGCAGCTTTAGTAGGGCCGGGAGCGAGCAGTACTTC.

The chain joins TRBV19 to TRBJ2-4; D may be TRBD2 (5 bases). CDR3 length: 15 residues. Trimming cost V 3 bases and J 15 bases, with 24 bases left between them. Per germline, CDR1 LNHDA and CDR2 SQIVND (reference sequence). CDR3 loop: CASSIGGTNTGELYF. For the CDR3, the DNA is TGTGCCAGTAGTATCGGCGGAACGAACACCGGGGAGCTGTACTTC.

The count of this clonotype is one. The J gene is TRBJ1-4, the V gene TRBV6-5; the D is unclear. The assigned J gene may be wrong: the sequence end matches TRBJ1-5 better. The CDR3 extends over 17 amino acids. Germline V gene lookup returns CDR1 MNHEY and CDR2 SVGAGI. CDR3: CASSEAHSYYSNQPQHF. CDR3 DNA sequence: TGTGCCAGCAGTGAAGCACACAGCTATTATAGCAATCAGCCCCAGCATTTT.

This clonotype was seen at least ten times. This chain uses TRBV24-1 with TRBJ2-5; D unclear. The CDR3 contains 14 residues. Trimming removed 3 bases from V and 7 bases from J, with 14 bases in between. CDR1 KGHDR and CDR2 SFDVKD come from the germline V gene. The CDR3 sequence is CATSDISHNPTQYF. The DNA for the CDR3 is TGTGCCACCAGTGATATCTCCCACAACCCGACCCAGTACTTC.

This clonotype came up many times. The chain combines TRBV7-9 with TRBJ1-4, with D perhaps matching TRBD1 (6 bases). Trimming took off 4 bases at V and 8 bases at J, with 17 bases between the two ends. In germline, CDR1 is SEHNR, CDR2 FQNEAQ (reference sequence). The CDR3 runs to 15 residues. The CDR3 sequence is CASSSRTGHTEKLFF. Written as DNA, the CDR3 is TGTGCCAGCAGCTCACGAACGGGACACACGGAAAAACTGTTTTTT.

There are many counts of this clonotype. CDR3 DNA: TGTGCCAGCACCCTACAGGGGAGAGCTACCCAGTACTTC. Protein product: CASTLQGRATQYF. The rearrangement joins TRBV12-3 or TRBV12-4 to TRBJ2-7, with 7 bases fitting TRBD1. Unmatched junction bases numbered 13, after V lost 7 bases and J lost 10 bases. The CDR3 contains 13 residues.

The chain employs TRBV18 and TRBJ1-1; D perhaps matches TRBD1 (6 bases). The CDR3 is 17 residues long. Trimming removed 2 bases from V and 1 base from J, with 17 bases in between. CDR1 KGHSH and CDR2 LQKENI come from the germline V gene. The CDR3 nucleotides are TGTGCCAGCTCACCAAATGCCCCGGACAGTAGGAACACTGAAGCTTTCTTT. Its translation is CASSPNAPDSRNTEAFF.

This clonotype appeared a few times. The chain uses TRBV7-2 and TRBJ2-5; D unresolved. Trimming stripped 1 base from V and 4 bases from J, with 7 bases between. The germline V gene encodes CDR1 SGHTA and CDR2 FQGNSA. This CDR3 has 13 residues. The CDR3 DNA reads TGTGCCAGCAGCTTAGGGGTCGGAGAGACCCAGTACTTC. Its protein product is CASSLGVGETQYF.

This sequence joins TRBV5-1 and TRBJ2-5; D is perhaps TRBD1 (5 bases). The germline V gene encodes CDR1 SGHRS and CDR2 YFSETQ. The CDR3 totals 15 residues. V lost 4 bases and J 2 bases, leaving 15 bases between the germline ends. The CDR3 protein is CASSGRQLRQETQYF. In DNA form, the CDR3 reads TGCGCCAGCAGCGGACGACAGCTTCGACAAGAGACCCAGTACTTC.

The genes are TRBV12-3 or TRBV12-4 and TRBJ2-1; possibly TRBD2 for D (5 bases). The CDR3 consists of 15 residues. Between the trimmed V and J ends, which lost 3 bases and 10 bases, there was a span of 19 bases. The CDR3, as DNA: TGTGCCAGCAGTTTGCGTGCTGGGCGGGTCGGGGAGCAGTTCTTC. Amino acids: CASSLRAGRVGEQFF.

This clonotype was seen many times. The chain couples TRBV5-1 to TRBJ1-3, with D unresolved. V lost 0 bases to trimming and J lost 0 bases, with 4 bases between them. The CDR3 spans 14 residues. Germline CDR1 reads SGHRS; CDR2 reads YFSETQ. CDR3 region: CASSLGLSGNTIYF. The DNA of the CDR3 is TGCGCCAGCAGCTTGGGTCTCTCTGGAAACACCATATATTTT.

The rearrangement joins TRBV3-1 to TRBJ2-1; 9 nucleotides line up with TRBD2. Per germline, CDR1 LGHDT and CDR2 YNNKEL (reference sequence). This CDR3 is built from 14 residues. The V gene end was trimmed by 1 base and the J gene end by 5 bases; junction bases not matched to a gene: 0. CDR3 sequence: CASSQGLADNEQFF. The CDR3 DNA reads TGTGCCAGCAGCCAAGGACTAGCGGACAATGAGCAGTTCTTC.

This clonotype was picked up many times. J is TRBJ1-1 and V is TRBV19, with D possibly being TRBD1 (5 bases). The CDR3 is 12 residues long. Germline values: CDR1 LNHDA, CDR2 SQIVND (reference sequence). Between the trimmed V and J ends, which lost 6 bases and 3 bases, there was a span of 8 bases. The CDR3, as DNA: TGTGCCAGTAGCTGGGGGGACACTGAAGCTTTCTTT. This codes for CASSWGDTEAFF.

This clonotype was seen only a few times. This rearrangement joins TRBV7-2 to TRBJ2-5, with D hard to call. The J call may be in error: the DNA end matches TRBJ2-7 better. CDR1 is SGHTA, CDR2 FQGNSA, per germline. The CDR3 length is 13 residues. The CDR3 coding sequence is TGTGCCAGCAGCCCCCGGGTGTCCTACGAGCAGTACTTC. Protein product: CASSPRVSYEQYF.

V is TRBV7-9 and J is TRBJ2-5; D is perhaps TRBD2 (5 bases). Gene TRBJ2-1 matches the end of the DNA better, so the J call may be wrong. The CDR3 has 14 residues. Germline loops: CDR1 SEHNR, CDR2 FQNEAQ (reference sequence). CDR3 in DNA: TGTGCCAGCAGCGCCCCTCGGGGTGGCCATGAGCAGTTCTTC. Protein product: CASSAPRGGHEQFF.

The chain links TRBV7-2 to TRBJ2-2, with 8 bases matching TRBD1. Germline V gene sequence: CDR1 SGHTA, CDR2 FQGNSA. This CDR3 comprises 14 residues. With 5 bases clipped from V and 6 bases from J, the junction kept 5 bases outside the gene matches. CDR3 bases: TGTGCCAGCAGCCGCGGACAGGGCGCCGGGGAGCTGTTTTTT. This encodes CASSRGQGAGELFF. Complete variable domain (other parts from reference TRBV7-2 and TRBJ2-2): GAGVSQSPSNKVTEKGKDVELRCDPISGHTALYWYRQSLGQGLEFLIYFQGNSAPDKSGLPSDRFSAERTGGSVSTLTIQRTQQEDSAVYLCASSRGQGAGELFFGEGSRLTVL.

The rearrangement joins TRBV11-2 to TRBJ1-2; TRBD1 matches 7 bases. CDR1 is SGHAT, CDR2 FQNNGV, per germline. The CDR3 runs to 16 residues. V shed 1 base, J shed 4 bases, and the junction held 9 bases outside the gene matches. CDR3 in amino acids: CASSLVPATGPYGYTF. The CDR3 nucleotides are TGTGCCAGCAGCTTAGTACCGGCGACAGGGCCCTATGGCTACACCTTC.

The rearrangement links TRBV28 to TRBJ1-1; 10 bases agree with TRBD2. TRBJ2-2 explains the end of the DNA better; the J call may be wrong. The CDR3 contains 16 residues. Germline-derived CDR1 and CDR2 are MDHEN and SYDVKM. The CDR3 protein is CASRLAGGWDTGELFF. The CDR3 DNA sequence: TGTGCCAGCAGATTAGCGGGAGGCTGGGACACCGGGGAGCTGTTTTTT.

In regard to this clonotype: Since no conserved phenylalanine or tryptophan closes the CDR3, a read error is the likely cause. The DNA is omitted, as the CDR3 cannot be located on it reliably, and the CDR3 follows TCRdb's listing. The V gene is TRBV7-2, the J gene TRBJ2-3; the listed D gene, TRBD2, was not tested against the DNA. Ends included, the CDR3 has 20 residues. Germline CDR1 SGHTA, CDR2 FQGNSA. CDR3 protein: CASSSRLAGVSFRETQYFGA.

As concerns this clonotype: The junction shows a germline mismatch at one end, possibly a read error. This chain links TRBV7-6 with TRBJ2-1; D unclear. This CDR3 region has 13 residues. In germline, CDR1 is SGHVS, CDR2 FNYEAQ. The CDR3 region has the DNA TGTGCTAGCAGCTTAACAGCTAACAATGAGCAGTTCTTC. Its protein is CASSLTANNEQFF.

Ten or more counts support this clonotype. Mismatch with germline at one junction end may stem from a read error. The chain combines TRBV5-4 with TRBJ1-4, with 7 bases matching TRBD1. The CDR3 is 14 residues long. Germline CDR1 reads SGHNT; CDR2 reads YYREEE (reference sequence). CDR3 DNA: TGCGCCAGCAGCTACGGACAGGTTAATGAAAAACTGTTTTTT. Amino acid sequence: CASSYGQVNEKLFF.

This clonotype was recorded only once. The CDR3 DNA reads TGTGCCAGCAGTCTCGGACAGGGGAGAGGTGTAAGGACTTTC. It is translated as CASSLGQGRGVRTF. V gene TRBV28 combines with J gene TRBJ2-6; TRBD1 agrees at 9 bases. The V and J ends lost 5 bases and 18 bases, in that order; junction bases with no gene match: 14. CDR1 is MDHEN, CDR2 SYDVKM, per germline. The CDR3 extends over 14 amino acids. The complete variable domain, with remaining parts taken from reference TRBV28 and TRBJ2-6, reads DVKVTQSSRYLVKRTGEKVFLECVQDMDHENMFWYRQDPGLGLRLIYFSYDVKMKEKGDIPEGYSVSREKKERFSLILESASTNQTSMYLCASSLGQGRGVRTFGAGSRLTVL.

There are many counts of this clonotype. The rearrangement links TRBV28 to TRBJ2-3, with D hard to call. Trimming removed 5 bases at V and 0 bases at J, with 18 bases between. Germline V CDR1 and CDR2: MDHEN, SYDVKM. The CDR3 has 17 residues. The DNA for the CDR3 is TGTGCCAGCAGTCCGTCTGGCCGGGCAGCTAGCACAGATACGCAGTATTTT. Translation gives CASSPSGRAASTDTQYF.